This TCR beta chain originates from a study of T cells after yellow fever vaccination (dated by TCRdb to about 2019). With respect to the entire study: Libraries from fractions with low cell numbers were prepared with the SMART-Seq v4 Ultra Low Input RNA kit. Bulk TCR alpha and beta repertoires were sequenced longitudinally to track T-cell clones before and after primary and booster YFV17D yellow fever vaccination. Two healthy male donors, one aged 18 to 29 and one aged 30 to 40 years, made up the cohort. Bulk PBMC replicates and cell subsets were isolated from blood drawn at multiple timepoints before and after both primary and secondary immunization.

Trimming removed 4 bases from V and 0 bases from J, leaving 13 bases between the germline ends. The CDR3 spans 16 residues, from the cysteine through the phenylalanine. Only the CDR3 DNA is retained, 48 bases long and in frame from the first base. CDR1 and CDR2 are read off the germline V gene as SGHRS and YFSETQ. This clonotype was seen only a few times. Its antigen has not been determined. Qualities for individual bases were not recorded, and no much larger clone is one base off. The reads were generated on an Illumina NovaSeq 6000. TCR cDNA was synthesized by 5'RACE template switching, through which a universal primer site and unique molecular identifiers were introduced. Priming for cDNA synthesis came from both the TCR alpha and TCR beta constant segments. Library amplification involved two PCR steps, and the second step added sample barcodes and sequencing adapters. Sequencing of the libraries was done on either Illumina HiSeq 2500 (2x100 bp) or NovaSeq (2x150 bp). The original pipeline was this. MIGEC was used to demultiplex reads and collapse the reads into UMI consensus sequences, and MiXCR was used for V(D)J alignment. Clonotypes responding to the vaccine were identified with edgeR on replicate PBMC samples, with the criteria of FDR below 0.01 and a log2 fold change above 5 up to day 15. Each bulk clonotype received a CD4 or CD8 identity based on whether the sequenced CD4 or CD8 repertoire contained that clonotype at higher abundance. The public reads were reanalyzed by TCRdb: fastp trimming at Q25, MiXCR alignment, in-frame beta chains only. Identical CDR3 proteins give one entry, which carries the most common genes and DNA. TCRdb's processing, not the study's, gives the V and J calls here. The sample contains about 350,000 distinct CDR3 sequences, roughly 4.3% of them found a single time. The ten largest account for approximately 23% of the sample.

The study at large found these results: Because only a couple of donors were included in the study, the extent to which the findings can be generalized is limited. Computational filtering was required because FACS-sorted repertoires could contain abundant contaminating clonotypes from the bulk population. A small fraction of clonotypes appeared in both the CD4 and CD8 compartments, likely as a result of convergent recombination. After the booster, most of the clones that had expanded following primary vaccination were detected again (96% of CD4 and around 88% of CD8), which suggests that memory was broadly maintained. Compared with the primary T-cell response, the secondary T-cell response was faster but weaker, reaching its peak on day 5 rather than on day 15.

The sample's treatment or condition label, in plain terms: live attenuated yellow fever vaccine strain. At every blood-draw timepoint, two biological replicates of bulk PBMCs were collected. A standard Ficoll-Paque protocol was used to isolate PBMCs from peripheral blood. RNA was extracted with TriZol from bulk PBMCs, CD4 and CD8 fractions, and dextramer-positive and dextramer-negative fractions. The sequence is built from TRBV5-1 and TRBJ2-2; matching of 6 bases hints at TRBD1 as the D gene. The clonotype originates from a man between 18 and 35 years old who received the YFV17D yellow fever vaccine. The sample here was PBMCs, taken 5 days after the yellow fever booster vaccination. DNA sequence: TGCGCCAGCAGCCCGCCGACAGGTTCGAACACCGGGGAGCTGTTTTTT. It specifies CASSPPTGSNTGELFF.